These T cell receptor beta chains were read from a single sample in a study of blood T cell repertoires in COVID-19. This table comes from immunoSEQ multiplex PCR, and its TCRdb copy is limited to in-frame clones, with some not included. The sample contains hundreds of thousands of clones, around 87% of which appear only once. Source material: peripheral blood. The receptors shown here come from an older woman with COVID-19, enrolled during active disease. The CDR3 runs from the conserved cysteine through the conserved F or W. The order of the fields is J gene, V gene, clone size, D gene, CDR3 length, CDR3 protein, CDR3 DNA. The D gene is left open where the match is weak. The size of a clone is reported for some rows only, either as once, few or many, or as a class for expanded clones.

TRBJ1-2 TRBV27 - - 17 CASSLGGGAGANYGYTF TGTGCCAGCAGTTTAGGGGGAGGGGCGGGGGCTAACTATGGCTACACCTTC
TRBJ2-2 TRBV5-5 - TRBD2 18 CASSLVGGGTSNTGELFF TGTGCCAGCAGCTTGGTTGGGGGGGGAACCAGCAACACCGGGGAGCTGTTTTTT
TRBJ1-1 TRBV6-2/TRBV6-3 once - 15 CASSLQGSVNTEAFF TGTGCCAGCAGCCTTCAGGGGTCCGTGAACACTGAAGCTTTCTTT
TRBJ1-1 TRBV29-1 - - 12 CSVRGGPTEAFF TGCAGCGTGAGGGGGGGACCAACTGAAGCTTTCTTT
TRBJ1-5 TRBV18 few TRBD1 15 CASSGQGFGNQPQHF TGTGCCAGCTCAGGACAGGGGTTCGGCAATCAGCCCCAGCATTTT
TRBJ1-1 TRBV3-1/TRBV3-2 - TRBD1 13 CASSQQGAGGAFF TGTGCCAGCAGCCAACAGGGGGCTGGGGGAGCTTTCTTT
TRBJ2-7 TRBV7-9 - TRBD1 13 CASSWTGVGEQYF TGTGCCAGCAGCTGGACAGGGGTGGGCGAGCAGTACTTC
TRBJ2-7 TRBV2 once - 14 CARARSGVLYEQYF TGTGCCAGAGCCCGGTCAGGGGTTTTGTACGAGCAGTACTTC
TRBJ2-5 TRBV5-1 - - 15 CASSSSGSLQETQYF TGCGCCAGCAGCTCCTCCGGGAGCCTCCAAGAGACCCAGTACTTC
TRBJ1-2 TRBV14 - - 14 CASSQDRIGAGYTF TGTGCCAGCAGCCAAGATCGTATTGGGGCCGGCTACACCTTC
TRBJ2-7 TRBV9 - TRBD1 15 CASSLRDRGPYEQYF TGTGCCAGCAGCCTTAGGGACAGGGGCCCCTACGAGCAGTACTTC
TRBJ2-1 TRBV9 - TRBD1 12 CASSEGQGEQFF TGTGCCAGCAGTGAAGGACAGGGCGAGCAGTTCTTC
TRBJ1-3 TRBV7-9 once - 13 CASSSAGGNTIYF TGTGCCAGCAGCTCCGCGGGGGGGAACACCATATATTTT
TRBJ1-6 TRBV5-1 - TRBD1 14 CASSLLTGATPLHF TGCGCCAGCAGCCTATTGACAGGGGCCACACCCCTCCACTTT
TRBJ1-2 TRBV19 few TRBD1 15 CASNFPGDSFYGYTF TGTGCCAGTAATTTCCCTGGGGACAGTTTCTATGGCTACACCTTC
TRBJ2-3 TRBV19 - - 14 CASSRGQLTDTQYF TGTGCCAGTAGTCGCGGACAGTTGACAGATACGCAGTATTTT
TRBJ1-1 TRBV19 - TRBD1 14 CASSGQGVFTEAFF TGTGCCAGTAGTGGACAGGGGGTTTTCACTGAAGCTTTCTTT
TRBJ2-7 TRBV5-1 once - 14 CASSLAEDFYEQYF TGCGCCAGCAGCTTGGCTGAGGATTTCTACGAGCAGTACTTC
TRBJ2-4 TRBV5-1 - TRBD1 17 CASSPGGQGNFRNIQYF TGCGCCAGCAGCCCGGGGGGACAGGGTAATTTTAGGAACATTCAGTACTTC
TRBJ2-7 TRBV19 once - 16 CASSITGTGQSYEQYF TGTGCCAGTAGTATAACGGGAACAGGGCAATCCTACGAGCAGTACTTC
TRBJ1-4 TRBV18 - - 13 CASSETANEKLFF TGTGCCAGCTCAGAGACTGCAAATGAAAAACTGTTTTTT
TRBJ2-3 TRBV18 - - 16 CASSPTSAPSTDTQYF TGTGCCAGCTCACCAACGTCCGCGCCAAGCACAGATACGCAGTATTTT
TRBJ2-7 TRBV15 - - 15 CATSRDTRAGREQYF TGTGCCACCAGCAGAGATACAAGGGCAGGGCGGGAGCAGTACTTC
TRBJ1-5 TRBV5-4 - TRBD1 15 CASGTGGMSNQPQHF TGTGCCAGCGGCACAGGGGGCATGAGCAATCAGCCCCAGCATTTT
TRBJ2-5 TRBV11-1 - - 15 CASSPRAGVVETQYF TGTGCCAGCAGCCCACGGGCCGGGGTGGTCGAGACCCAGTACTTC
TRBJ1-2 TRBV27 few - 13 CASSSRANYGYTF TGTGCCAGCAGTTCGCGGGCTAACTATGGCTACACCTTC
TRBJ2-1 TRBV5-8 - TRBD2 13 CASRLAGGNEQFF TGTGCCAGCCGACTAGCGGGGGGAAATGAGCAGTTCTTC
TRBJ1-2 TRBV6-5 - - 13 CASSQTNRAGYTF TGTGCCAGCAGTCAAACCAACAGGGCTGGCTACACCTTC
TRBJ2-7 TRBV3-1/TRBV3-2 - - 13 CASSQDTVSEQYF TGTGCCAGCAGCCAAGATACGGTAAGCGAGCAGTACTTC
TRBJ2-7 TRBV5-8 - - 11 CASSPRQEQYF TGTGCCAGCAGCCCACGACAGGAGCAGTACTTC
TRBJ2-2 TRBV4-2 - - 13 CASSSRRSGELFF TGTGCCAGCAGCTCTAGGCGGTCCGGGGAGCTGTTTTTT
TRBJ2-2 TRBV3-1/TRBV3-2 - - 14 CASSRYSNTGELFF TGTGCCAGCAGCCGTTACTCGAACACCGGGGAGCTGTTTTTT
TRBJ2-3 TRBV11-2 - - 15 CASSLESSRTDTQYF TGTGCCAGCAGCTTAGAATCCAGTCGTACAGATACGCAGTATTTT
TRBJ2-5 TRBV6-6 - TRBD1 15 CASRGTGGSQETQYF TGTGCCAGCAGGGGGACAGGGGGGTCCCAGGAGACCCAGTACTTC
TRBJ2-2 TRBV3-1/TRBV3-2 - - 13 CASSRSGVGELFF TGTGCCAGCAGCCGAAGCGGCGTCGGGGAGCTGTTTTTT
TRBJ1-2 TRBV30 - - 11 CAWTGAGGYTF TGTGCCTGGACAGGGGCTGGAGGCTACACCTTC
TRBJ2-1 TRBV2 - TRBD2 14 CASRLAGAYNEQFF TGTGCCAGCAGACTAGCGGGGGCCTACAATGAGCAGTTCTTC
TRBJ2-2 TRBV11-1 - - 14 CASSRLQGPGELFF TGTGCCAGCAGCCGGCTACAGGGTCCCGGGGAGCTGTTTTTT
TRBJ2-7 TRBV28 - - 13 CASTDYRLYEQYF TGTGCCAGCACTGATTACAGGCTCTACGAGCAGTACTTC
TRBJ2-7 TRBV9 - TRBD1 14 CASSTRDREYEQYF TGTGCCAGCAGCACCCGGGACAGGGAATACGAGCAGTACTTC